The 10 T cell receptor beta chains below all came from one sample that was sequenced in a study of OX40 agonist ivuxolimab in advanced cancers. Profiled with immunoSEQ multiplex PCR; TCRdb holds only in-frame clones, not every one. Of 36,000 or so clones in the sample, around 77% were seen once. The sequencing used CD4+ or CD8+ T cells sorted from blood, collected in a trial of the OX40 agonist ivuxolimab. The receptors stem from an adult with an advanced solid tumor such as melanoma, head and neck, liver or kidney cancer.

This clone has a handful of counts. The chain links TRBV28 to TRBJ1-5; D not resolved. Germline assignment: CDR1 MDHEN and CDR2 SYDVKM. This CDR3 contains 13 residues. Trimming took 4 bases from V and 5 from J, leaving 9 bases between them. The CDR3 is CASSSLVDQPQHF. The CDR3 DNA reads as TGTGCCAGCAGTTCCCTCGTGGATCAGCCCCAGCATTTT.

The chain uses TRBV27 and TRBJ2-1, with D possibly TRBD1 on 6 matching bases. The CDR3 is made up of 13 amino acids. Trimming pared 8 bases from V and 1 base from J, leaving 9 bases between. Per the germline V gene, CDR1 is MNHEY and CDR2 is SMNVEV (reference sequence). As DNA, the CDR3 is TGTGCCAGCCGGGACACTTCCTACAATGAGCAGTTCTTC. This gives the protein CASRDTSYNEQFF.

The V and J genes are TRBV2 and TRBJ1-4, with D possibly matching TRBD1 (5 bases). Trimming left V 0 bases short and J 8 bases short, with 10 bases between. Germline loops: CDR1 SNHLY, CDR2 FYNNEI. The CDR3 totals 14 residues. Written as DNA, the CDR3 is TGTGCCAGCAGTGAAGCTGTGACAGAAGAAAAACTGTTTTTT. Its protein is CASSEAVTEEKLFF.

The chain is built from TRBV6-6 and TRBJ2-1; D is unresolved. The CDR3 runs to 16 residues. V was pared by 2 bases and J by 5 bases, with 16 bases between. Germline CDR1 reads MNHNY; CDR2 reads SVGAGI (reference sequence). This chain's CDR3 is CASSYLRASFNNEQFF. The CDR3 nucleotides read TGTGCCAGCAGTTACCTCCGGGCCTCCTTTAACAATGAGCAGTTCTTC.

This clone has only one observation. This chain connects TRBV7-9 to TRBJ2-2; 8 bases fit TRBD1. Trimming cost V 5 bases and J 5 bases; bases outside gene matches: 4. Germline values: CDR1 SEHNR, CDR2 FQNEAQ (reference sequence). The CDR3 has 14 residues. For the CDR3, the DNA is TGTGCCAGCAGCGGAAACAGGGGGACCGGGGAGCTGTTTTTT. Encoded protein: CASSGNRGTGELFF.

This clone was seen a handful of times. V is TRBV10-3 and J is TRBJ2-3; D is undetermined. CDR1 and CDR2 (germline): ENHRY, SYGVKD. CDR3 length equals 16 residues. Between the trimmed V and J ends, which lost 2 bases and 0 bases, there was a span of 12 bases. CDR3 nucleotides: TGTGCCATCAGTGAGATTCAAACCTCTAGCACAGATACGCAGTATTTT. It codes for CAISEIQTSSTDTQYF.

This clone was observed a handful of times. In nucleotides, the CDR3 is TGTGCCAGCAGTTACACCGGAGAGGCAAACAATGAGCAGTTCTTC. It translates to CASSYTGEANNEQFF. The genes are TRBV6-6 and TRBJ2-1; unclear D gene. Trimming took 2 bases from V and 5 from J, leaving 13 bases between them. The length of the CDR3 is 15 residues. The germline V gene encodes CDR1 MNHNY and CDR2 SVGAGI (reference sequence).

The chain combines TRBV10-3 with TRBJ2-1; 8 positions match TRBD1. This CDR3 comprises 15 residues. Per germline, CDR1 ENHRY and CDR2 SYGVKD. With 3 bases clipped from V and 8 bases from J, the junction kept 9 bases outside the gene matches. CDR3 protein: CAISDYGQGHDEQFF. DNA of the CDR3: TGTGCCATCAGTGACTACGGACAGGGACACGATGAGCAGTTCTTC.

This clone was detected once. This chain uses TRBV5-4 with TRBJ1-2, with a weak D call TRBD1 (5 bases). The V end lost 2 bases, the J end lost 7 bases, and 12 bases lay between the germline ends. Germline-derived CDR1 and CDR2 are SGHNT and YYREEE (reference sequence). CDR3 size: 13 residues. CDR3 DNA: TGTGCCAGCAGCTTACGGGGCTCCCGTGGCTACACCTTC. Translating gives CASSLRGSRGYTF.

The V and J genes are TRBV28 and TRBJ2-7; tentatively, D is TRBD1 or TRBD2 (6 bases each). Germline values: CDR1 MDHEN, CDR2 SYDVKM. This CDR3 is built from 13 residues. V was clipped by 5 bases and J by 5 bases, with 13 bases between them. The CDR3 spells CASSIPGEDEQYF. The CDR3 DNA is TGTGCCAGCAGTATACCAGGGGAGGACGAGCAGTACTTC. Drawing the rest from reference TRBV28 and TRBJ2-7, the complete variable domain is DVKVTQSSRYLVKRTGEKVFLECVQDMDHENMFWYRQDPGLGLRLIYFSYDVKMKEKGDIPEGYSVSREKKERFSLILESASTNQTSMYLCASSIPGEDEQYFGPGTRLTVT.